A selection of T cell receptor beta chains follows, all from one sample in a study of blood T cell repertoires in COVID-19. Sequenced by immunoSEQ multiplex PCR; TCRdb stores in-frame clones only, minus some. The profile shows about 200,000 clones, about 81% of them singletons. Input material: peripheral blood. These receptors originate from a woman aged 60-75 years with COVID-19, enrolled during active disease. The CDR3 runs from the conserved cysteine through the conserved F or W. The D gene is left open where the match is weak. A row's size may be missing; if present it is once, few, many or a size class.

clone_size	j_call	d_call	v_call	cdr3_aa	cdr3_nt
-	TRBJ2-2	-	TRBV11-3	CASSSLAEPGYTGELFF	TGTGCCAGCAGCTCGTTAGCGGAGCCCGGCTACACCGGGGAGCTGTTTTTT
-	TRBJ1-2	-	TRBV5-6	CASRPVTVIYGYTF	TGTGCCAGCAGACCCGTCACAGTAATCTATGGCTACACCTTC
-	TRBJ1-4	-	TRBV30	CASPTGATNEKLFF	TGTGCATCCCCTACAGGAGCAACTAATGAAAAACTGTTTTTT
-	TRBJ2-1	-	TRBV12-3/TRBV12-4	CASSPLLYNEQFF	TGTGCCAGCAGCCCCCTATTATACAATGAGCAGTTCTTC
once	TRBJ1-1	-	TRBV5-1	CASSLDARNTEAFF	TGCGCCAGCAGCTTGGATGCCAGGAACACTGAAGCTTTCTTT
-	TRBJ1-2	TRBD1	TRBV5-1	CASSSDRGHGYTF	TGCGCCAGCAGCTCGGACAGGGGGCACGGCTACACCTTC
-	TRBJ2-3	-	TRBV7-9	CASRRTDTQYF	TGTGCCAGCAGGCGAACAGATACGCAGTATTTT
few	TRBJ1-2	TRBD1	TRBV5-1	CASSVSGTGFYGYTF	TGCGCCAGCAGCGTTTCCGGGACAGGATTCTATGGCTACACCTTC
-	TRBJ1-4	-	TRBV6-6	CASSYSPGGDEKLFF	TGTGCCAGCAGTTACTCCCCAGGCGGGGATGAAAAACTGTTTTTT
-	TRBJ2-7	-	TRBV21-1	CASRPKRETGGEGREQYF	TGTGCCAGCCGCCCAAAGAGGGAAACTGGAGGTGAAGGCCGCGAGCAGTACTTC
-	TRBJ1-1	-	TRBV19	CASSIDRNGGGLVTEAFF	TGTGCCAGTAGTATAGATCGTAACGGGGGGGGACTCGTCACTGAAGCTTTCTTT
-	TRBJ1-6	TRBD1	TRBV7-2	CASSLGTGGSYNSPLHF	TGTGCCAGCAGCCTTGGGACAGGGGGCTCCTATAATTCACCCCTCCACTTT
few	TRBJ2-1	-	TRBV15	CATSRSGSGVSTYNEQFF	TGTGCCACCAGCAGAAGTGGGTCAGGGGTGAGCACCTACAATGAGCAGTTCTTC
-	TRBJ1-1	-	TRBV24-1	CATSGNRDTEAFF	TGTGCCACCAGTGGTAACAGGGACACTGAAGCTTTCTTT
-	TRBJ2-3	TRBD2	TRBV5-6	CASSRGPSSGGADTQYF	TGTGCCAGCAGCCGCGGTCCGTCTAGCGGGGGGGCAGATACGCAGTATTTT
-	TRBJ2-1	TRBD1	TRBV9	CASSVMEGGGYNEQFF	TGTGCCAGCAGCGTGATGGAAGGGGGCGGTTACAATGAGCAGTTCTTC
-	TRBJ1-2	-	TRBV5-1	CASSLEGRNYGYTF	TGCGCCAGCAGCTTGGAGGGGAGGAACTATGGCTACACCTTC
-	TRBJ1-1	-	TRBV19	CASSIGQTLRTEAFF	TGTGCCAGTAGTATCGGACAGACGTTGCGCACTGAAGCTTTCTTT
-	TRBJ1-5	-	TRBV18	CASSTTIMGASSNQPQHF	TGTGCCAGCTCAACCACCATCATGGGGGCCTCTAGCAATCAGCCCCAGCATTTT
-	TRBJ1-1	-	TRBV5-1	CASSLKIQKTSQVDTEAFF	TGCGCCAGCAGCTTGAAAATCCAGAAGACTTCCCAAGTGGACACTGAAGCTTTCTTT
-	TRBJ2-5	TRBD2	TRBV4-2	CASSQEIGLAGKETQYF	TGTGCCAGCAGCCAAGAGATAGGGCTAGCGGGGAAAGAGACCCAGTACTTC
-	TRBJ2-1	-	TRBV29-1	CSVASVGDEQFF	TGCAGCGTTGCTAGCGTGGGAGATGAGCAGTTCTTC
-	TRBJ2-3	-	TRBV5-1	CASSLVGSSTDTQYF	TGCGCCAGCAGCTTGGTAGGGAGTAGCACAGATACGCAGTATTTT
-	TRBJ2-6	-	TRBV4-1	CASSPGDSGANVLTF	TGCGCCAGCAGTCCAGGTGACTCTGGGGCCAACGTCCTGACTTTC
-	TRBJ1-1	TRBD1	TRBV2	CARTKDRESMNTEAFF	TGTGCCAGAACCAAGGACAGGGAATCGATGAACACTGAAGCTTTCTTT
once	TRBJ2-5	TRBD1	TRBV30	CAWNRRGETQYF	TGTGCCTGGAACCGCAGGGGGGAGACCCAGTACTTC
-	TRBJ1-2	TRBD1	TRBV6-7	CASSRPRGDYGYTF	TGTGCCAGCAGCCGCCCCAGGGGGGACTATGGCTACACCTTC
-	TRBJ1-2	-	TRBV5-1	CASSPTYRGSYGYTF	TGCGCCAGCAGCCCTACCTATCGGGGGAGCTATGGCTACACCTTC
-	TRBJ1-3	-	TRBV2	CASSEGKGLGGNTIYF	TGTGCCAGCAGTGAAGGGAAGGGGCTGGGTGGAAACACCATATATTTT
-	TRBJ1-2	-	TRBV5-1	CASSRRLATDRINGYTF	TGCGCCAGCAGCCGACGCCTGGCTACTGACAGAATTAATGGCTACACCTTC
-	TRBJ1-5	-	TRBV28	CASRGGNQPQHF	TGTGCCAGCAGAGGCGGAAATCAGCCCCAGCATTTT
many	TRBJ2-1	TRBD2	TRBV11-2	CASSSQTTSAHEQFF	TGTGCCAGCAGCTCCCAAACGACTAGCGCCCATGAGCAGTTCTTC
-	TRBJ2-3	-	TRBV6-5	CASSPTRKGTQYF	TGTGCCAGCAGCCCCACTAGGAAAGGCACGCAGTATTTT
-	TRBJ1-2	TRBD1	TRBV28	CASSPQGARGYTF	TGTGCCAGCAGTCCACAGGGGGCTCGCGGCTACACCTTC
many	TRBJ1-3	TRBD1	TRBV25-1	CASSPGRGAGNTIYF	TGTGCCAGCAGCCCCGGCAGGGGGGCTGGAAACACCATATATTTT
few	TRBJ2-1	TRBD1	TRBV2	CASSGSTGVNEQFF	TGTGCCAGCAGTGGGTCGACAGGGGTCAATGAGCAGTTCTTC
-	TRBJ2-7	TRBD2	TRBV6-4	CASGRLAGVRYEQYF	TGTGCCAGCGGAAGACTAGCGGGAGTGAGGTACGAGCAGTACTTC
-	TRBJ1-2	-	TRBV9	CASSASGGIQGYGYTF	TGTGCCAGCAGCGCCTCGGGAGGGATCCAAGGCTATGGCTACACCTTC
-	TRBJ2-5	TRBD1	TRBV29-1	CSVEGGQEATQYF	TGCAGCGTTGAAGGGGGACAGGAAGCGACCCAGTACTTC
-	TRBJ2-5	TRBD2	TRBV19	CASSRLAGEWRETQYF	TGTGCCAGTAGTAGGTTAGCGGGGGAATGGAGAGAGACCCAGTACTTC
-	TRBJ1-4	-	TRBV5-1	CASSPVRDNEKLFF	TGCGCCAGCAGCCCCGTCCGAGATAATGAAAAACTGTTTTTT
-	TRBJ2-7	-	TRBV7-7	CASSPVTGSSEQYF	TGTGCTAGCAGCCCGGTCACAGGTTCTTCCGAGCAGTACTTC
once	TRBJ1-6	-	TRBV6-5	CASGEVYNSPLHF	TGTGCCTCCGGGGAAGTATATAATTCACCCCTCCACTTT
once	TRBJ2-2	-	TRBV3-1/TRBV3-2	CASSSLNSGVGELFF	TGTGCCAGCAGCTCGTTGAACTCGGGAGTCGGGGAGCTGTTTTTT
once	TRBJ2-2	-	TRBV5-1	CASSLGWTQNTGELFF	TGCGCCAGCAGCTTGGGTTGGACACAGAACACCGGGGAGCTGTTTTTT
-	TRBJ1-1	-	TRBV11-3	CASSRGGGQNTEAFF	TGTGCCAGCAGCCGAGGTGGCGGGCAGAACACTGAAGCTTTCTTT
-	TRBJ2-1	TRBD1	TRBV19	CASTATGAYNEQFF	TGTGCCAGTACGGCGACAGGGGCCTACAATGAGCAGTTCTTC
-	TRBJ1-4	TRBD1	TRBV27	CASSPRTGGGTNEKLFF	TGTGCCAGCAGTCCGCGGACAGGGGGCGGAACTAATGAAAAACTGTTTTTT
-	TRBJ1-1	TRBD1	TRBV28	CASSKRQGPRYTEAFF	TGTGCCAGCAGCAAAAGACAGGGACCCCGGTACACTGAAGCTTTCTTT
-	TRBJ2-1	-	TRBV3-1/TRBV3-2	CASSQAGRSSYNEQFF	TGTGCCAGCAGCCAAGCGGGAAGAAGCTCCTACAATGAGCAGTTCTTC
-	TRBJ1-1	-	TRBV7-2	CASSLVGGPEAFF	TGTGCCAGCAGCTTAGTGGGGGGGCCTGAAGCTTTCTTT
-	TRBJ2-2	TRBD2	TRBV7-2	CASSPRLAGGLSNTGELFF	TGTGCCAGCAGTCCTAGACTAGCGGGGGGCCTTTCTAACACCGGGGAGCTGTTTTTT
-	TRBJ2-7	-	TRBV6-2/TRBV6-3	CASSYSGQSGVSYEQYF	TGTGCCAGCAGCTATTCCGGGCAGTCAGGGGTGTCCTACGAGCAGTACTTC
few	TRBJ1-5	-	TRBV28	CASSSSIRSRRQTPNQPQHF	TGTGCCAGCAGTTCGTCGATCCGGTCTCGTAGACAGACTCCGAATCAGCCCCAGCATTTT
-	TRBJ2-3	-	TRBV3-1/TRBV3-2	CASSQAAGRTDTQYF	TGTGCCAGCAGCCAAGCGGCGGGGCGCACAGATACGCAGTATTTT